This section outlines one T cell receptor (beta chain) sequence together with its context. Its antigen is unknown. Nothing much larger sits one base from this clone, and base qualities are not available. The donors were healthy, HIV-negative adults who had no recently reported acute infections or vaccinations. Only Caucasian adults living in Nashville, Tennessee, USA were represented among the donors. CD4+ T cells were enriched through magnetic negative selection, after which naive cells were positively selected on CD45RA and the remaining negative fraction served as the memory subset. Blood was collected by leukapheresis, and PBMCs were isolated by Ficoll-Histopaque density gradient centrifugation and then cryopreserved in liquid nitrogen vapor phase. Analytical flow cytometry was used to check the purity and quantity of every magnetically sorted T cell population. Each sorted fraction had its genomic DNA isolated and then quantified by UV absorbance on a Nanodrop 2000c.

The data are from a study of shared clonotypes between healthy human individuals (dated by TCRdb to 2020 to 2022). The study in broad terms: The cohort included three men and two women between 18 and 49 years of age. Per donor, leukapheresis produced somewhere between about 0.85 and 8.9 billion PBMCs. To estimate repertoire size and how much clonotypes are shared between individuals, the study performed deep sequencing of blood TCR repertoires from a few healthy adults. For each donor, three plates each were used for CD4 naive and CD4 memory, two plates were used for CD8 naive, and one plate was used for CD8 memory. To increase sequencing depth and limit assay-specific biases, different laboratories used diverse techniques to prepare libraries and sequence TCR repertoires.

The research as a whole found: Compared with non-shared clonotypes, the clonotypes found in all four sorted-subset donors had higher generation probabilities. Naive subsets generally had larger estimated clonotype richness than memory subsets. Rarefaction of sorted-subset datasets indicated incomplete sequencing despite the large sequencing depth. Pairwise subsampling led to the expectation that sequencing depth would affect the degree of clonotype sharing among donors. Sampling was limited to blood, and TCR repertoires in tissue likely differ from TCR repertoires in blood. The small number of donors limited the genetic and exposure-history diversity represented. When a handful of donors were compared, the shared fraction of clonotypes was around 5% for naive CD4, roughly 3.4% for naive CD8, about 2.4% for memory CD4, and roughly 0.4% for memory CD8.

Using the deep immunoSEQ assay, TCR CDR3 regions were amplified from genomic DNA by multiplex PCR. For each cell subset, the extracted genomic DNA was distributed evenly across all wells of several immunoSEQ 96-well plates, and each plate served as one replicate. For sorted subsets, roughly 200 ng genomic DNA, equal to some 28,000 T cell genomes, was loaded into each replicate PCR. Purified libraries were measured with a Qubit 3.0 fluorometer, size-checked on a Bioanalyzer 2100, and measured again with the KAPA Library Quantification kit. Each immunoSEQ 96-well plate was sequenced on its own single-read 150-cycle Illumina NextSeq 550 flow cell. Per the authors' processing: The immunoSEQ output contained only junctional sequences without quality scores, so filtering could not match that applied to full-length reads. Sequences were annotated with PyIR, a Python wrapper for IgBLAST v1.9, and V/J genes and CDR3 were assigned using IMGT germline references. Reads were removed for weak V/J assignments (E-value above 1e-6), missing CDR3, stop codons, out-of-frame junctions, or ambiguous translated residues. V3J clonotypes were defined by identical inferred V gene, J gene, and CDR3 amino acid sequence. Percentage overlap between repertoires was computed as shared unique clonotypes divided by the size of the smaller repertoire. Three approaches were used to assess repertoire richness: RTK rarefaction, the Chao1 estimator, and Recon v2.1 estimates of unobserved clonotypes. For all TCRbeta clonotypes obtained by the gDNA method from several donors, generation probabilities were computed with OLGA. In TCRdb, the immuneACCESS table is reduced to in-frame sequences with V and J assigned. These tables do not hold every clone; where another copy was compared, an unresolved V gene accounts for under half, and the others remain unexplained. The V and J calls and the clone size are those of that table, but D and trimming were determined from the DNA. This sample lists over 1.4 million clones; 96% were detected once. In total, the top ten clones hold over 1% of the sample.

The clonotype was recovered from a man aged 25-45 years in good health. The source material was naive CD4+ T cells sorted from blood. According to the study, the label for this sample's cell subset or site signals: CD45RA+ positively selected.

The CDR3 reads CASSPRQGVYEQYF. At the DNA level, the sequence is TGTGCCAGCAGCCCGAGACAGGGGGTCTACGAGCAGTACTTC. The chain couples TRBV7-9 to TRBJ2-7; the central 9 bases match TRBD1. The CDR3 goes from the cysteine to the phenylalanine over 14 residues. Solely the CDR3 DNA is kept, with 42 bases framed from the first base. Trimming accounts for 5 bases at V and 3 bases at J, while the number of junction bases matched to no gene is 5. As encoded in the germline V gene (reference sequence), CDR1 is SEHNR while CDR2 is FQNEAQ.